The text below deals with one T cell receptor beta chain. Its cognate antigen has yet to be identified. No per-base quality is available; no much larger clone lies one base away. This record belongs to a study of radiation and T cells in renal cell carcinoma (dated by TCRdb to 2019 to 2021). For the wider study: TCR beta sequencing covered 50 to 55 samples in total, comprising some 26 tumors and about 27 peripheral blood samples. The last blood draw happened 4 weeks after radiation, timed to coincide with nephrectomy. In the 53 samples combined, several million unique CDR3 nucleotide sequences were found, encoding 2.5 million to 3 million unique CDR3 amino acid sequences.

The immunoSEQ kit was used, according to the manufacturer's recommendations, to generate TCR beta libraries from genomic DNA. For library preparation, a first multiplex PCR was performed with proprietary primers, followed by a second PCR in which unique barcodes were added, and bead cleanups were performed after each round. A kit-provided positive control reaction and a negative control reaction were included in every sample batch. The final libraries underwent checking on an Agilent 4200 TapeStation D1000 ScreenTape, volumetric pooling, and quantification by qPCR. Sequencing was performed on an Illumina NextSeq500 with a MidOutput 150-cycle cartridge, and 156 Read1 and 15 Index1 cycles were run with kit custom primers. The pooled library was loaded at approximately 1 pM, with a roughly 18% PhiX control spiked in. Per the original workflow: The vendor-processed data were analyzed in R, and a clonotype was defined as all T cells that share the same CDR3 nucleotide sequence. For clone abundance analyses, frequencies were normalized to the 10,000 most abundant clones per sample. Before analysis, public T cell clones were removed, and these numbered fewer than six per sample on average. An abundance difference of at least 32-fold between compartments was the criterion for calling clonotypes tumor-enriched or baseline blood-enriched. A beta-binomial differential abundance model was applied to find clonotypes that expanded or contracted between blood time points. Tumor-blood repertoire similarity was measured with the Baroni-Urbani and Buser coefficient, and groups were compared using two-tailed Wilcoxon tests in R. The clones in this table, taken by TCRdb from immuneACCESS, are in-frame only. Not every clone is retained; where verified, under half of the shortfall comes from an unresolved V gene, and the cause of the rest is unknown. V, J and clone size reflect that table, while D and trimming were determined from the DNA. For this sample there are around 100,000 clones; approximately 82% appear just once. The top ten clones comprise approximately 7.3% of the sample.

Summary of the overall study and its limitations: Because pretreatment tumor biopsies were not available, the baseline intratumoral presence of clonotypes could not be determined. Effects of radiation dose or scheduling on the TCR repertoire could not be addressed with the single-armed trial design. An increase in top tumor clonotypes in blood was observed from baseline to 2 weeks post-radiation, followed by contraction by 4 weeks, which was taken to suggest transient expansion of tumor-resident clones. Changes in the blood repertoire were not tracked past 4 weeks after treatment.

The label giving this sample's time point can be read as: blood 4 weeks post-SBRT, at nephrectomy. What the treatment or condition label conveys for this sample: 15 Gy SBRT to primary tumor, nephrectomy 4 weeks later. The samples were drawn from a clinical trial, where primary renal cell carcinomas were treated with 15 Gy of stereotactic body radiation therapy and then removed by nephrectomy 4 weeks afterward. Serial peripheral blood from radiation-treated patients was sampled at baseline, 2 weeks and 4 weeks after SBRT to track tumor-enriched clonotypes. Every patient had renal cell carcinoma of clear cell pathology. Genomic DNA for TCR sequencing was prepared using the QIAamp DNA Blood Mini Kit (Qiagen). Only samples passing all quality control checks were included in the analyses. The CDR3 spans 14 residues, from the cysteine through the phenylalanine. The read is trimmed to its CDR3 DNA, 42 bases read in frame from base 1. CDR1 and CDR2 were assigned from the germline V gene as SGHRS and YFSETQ. V ends up 2 bases short and J 6 bases short, with an unmatched junction base count of 6.

Sequenced here: blood, sampled from a patient whose treatment included radiotherapy and nephrectomy. The chain is encoded by TRBV5-1 joined to TRBJ1-2; 8 middle bases align to TRBD1. This receptor was taken from a man in his fifties or sixties with renal cell carcinoma. The nucleotides read TGCGCCAGCAGCTTCGCCGGGACAGGCGATGGCTACACCTTC. The encoded protein is CASSFAGTGDGYTF.